This T cell receptor beta chain is from a study of blood T cell repertoires in COVID-19 (dated by TCRdb to 2020 to 2021). The study in broad terms: Samples from collaborators originated in the United States, Italy and Spain and spanned both the acute and convalescent phases of COVID-19. The material from the prospective study consisted of cDNA or gDNA derived from T cells, B-cell-depleted T cells, or PBMCs. Deeply sampled blood TCRbeta repertoires from subjects exposed to, actively infected with, or recovered from COVID-19 were included in the dataset. The repertoires were released in a freely available public database meant as a resource for research on the immune response to SARS-CoV-2. Samples were obtained from the ongoing ImmuneRACE study (first 160 participants) and from some 1,300 subjects provided by 6 global collaborators. Sample metadata almost always included a de-identified subject ID, COVID-19 status, age in years and sex. Where HLA class I and class II types were available, the types were taken from metadata supplied by the sample provider, not from assay-based typing. Here is what the overall study found, with its caveats: The amount of clinical and demographic metadata varied by source and participant and was provided uncurated.

A remark on this clone: This receptor's antigen is unknown. Base quality data are lacking; no much larger clone is found one base away.

Whole blood was collected in K2EDTA tubes by collaborating institutions according to the institutions' own protocols. For TCRbeta analysis, collaborators shipped samples as frozen whole blood, isolated PBMCs, or DNA extracted from either of those sample types. TCRbeta CDR3 regions were amplified from genomic DNA using the immunoSEQ Assay, a bias-controlled multiplex PCR. On the study's bioinformatics: The number of nucleated cells in each sample was estimated by amplification of reference gene primers within the assay. To quantify the absolute abundance of each unique TCRbeta CDR3 rearrangement, sequence reads were collapsed and filtered. For each sample, productive Simpson clonality was calculated as the square root of Simpson's diversity index across productive rearrangements. Sourced from immuneACCESS, this table was stored by TCRdb with only in-frame sequences that have V and J called. A share of the clones is absent; for the studies checked, an unresolved V gene accounts for under half, and the remainder has no known explanation. The V and J calls and clone size were taken over from that table, and D and trimming were inferred from the DNA. In this sample the table shows more than 60,000 clones, roughly 89% of which occur a single time. The ten top clones hold approximately 5.8% of the sample.

Including cysteine and phenylalanine, the CDR3 has 14 amino acids. The read is trimmed to its CDR3 DNA, 42 bases read in frame from base 1. Deletion took 1 base off V and 0 bases off J, with a span of 9 bases between the germline ends. The germline V gene (reference sequence) supplies CDR1 GTSNPN and CDR2 SVGIG. Sequencing was carried out using peripheral blood. The clonotype was recovered from a man aged 45-65 years with acute or convalescent COVID-19. Recombination linked TRBV30 to TRBJ1-2; the D gene is perhaps TRBD1, on 6 matching bases. The DNA is as follows: TGTGCCTGGAGTGGACAGGATTCTAACTATGGCTACACCTTC. Translation gives CAWSGQDSNYGYTF.